Listed here are 26 T cell receptor beta chains from one sample, sequenced in a study of cytomegalovirus exposure and HLA in healthy donors. The PCR made use of 60 Vbeta and 13 Jbeta primers. The method was immunoSEQ multiplex PCR; TCRdb's version includes in-frame clones alone and lacks a portion of them. The data hold 150,000 to 200,000 clones, with roughly 80% observed a single time. The sequenced material came from PBMCs. Receptor source: a female donor in good health and CMV-seronegative.

The V and J genes are TRBV5-1 and TRBJ2-1; a weak D match, TRBD2 (5 bases). The V gene's germline CDR1 is SGHRS and CDR2 YFSETQ. This CDR3 comprises 15 residues. Deletions cut 2 bases from V and 0 bases from J, with 9 bases between. The CDR3 is CASSFGVGSYNEQFF. DNA of the CDR3: TGCGCCAGCAGCTTCGGGGTAGGCTCCTACAATGAGCAGTTCTTC.

This chain uses TRBV15 with TRBJ2-1, with a possible D match to TRBD2 (6 bases). Germline values: CDR1 LNHNV, CDR2 YYDKDF (reference sequence). V lost 5 bases to trimming and J lost 5 bases, with 13 bases between them. CDR3 length: 14 amino acids. The CDR3 DNA is TGTGCCACCAGCCGACTAGAGGTTGACAATGAGCAGTTCTTC. Translating it yields CATSRLEVDNEQFF.

The chain has TRBV11-2 and TRBJ1-4; 7 nucleotides match TRBD1. Trimming took 1 base from V and 5 from J; bases not matched to a gene: 1. This CDR3 is 14 amino acids long. Germline CDR1 and CDR2: SGHAT and FQNNGV. The CDR3 loop reads CASSLVQGNEKLFF. The CDR3 DNA sequence: TGTGCCAGCAGCTTAGTACAGGGGAATGAAAAACTGTTTTTT.

This clone was detected a few times. The chain uses TRBV9 and TRBJ2-1; D perhaps matches TRBD2 (6 bases). V was trimmed by 2 bases and J by 8 bases, leaving 23 bases between them. Germline CDR1 reads SGDLS; CDR2 reads YYNGEE. The CDR3 has 17 amino acids. In nucleotides, the CDR3 is TGTGCCAGCAGCGTCTTTCCGGAGGGCTTGGTGGGTTATGAGCAGTTCTTC. It yields the protein CASSVFPEGLVGYEQFF.

The V and J genes are TRBV9 and TRBJ1-3; TRBD1 matches at 9 bases. CDR1 and CDR2 from the germline V gene are SGDLS and YYNGEE. Trimming removed 3 bases from V and 4 bases from J; junction bases left unmatched: 2. The CDR3 runs to 14 residues. This CDR3 reads CASSEQGAGNTIYF. The CDR3 region has the DNA TGTGCCAGCAGCGAACAGGGGGCAGGAAACACCATATATTTT.

In its sample, this clone was seen once. The V gene is TRBV7-2, the J gene TRBJ1-5; 8 nucleotides line up with TRBD1. J was trimmed by 4 bases and V by 1 base; bases with no gene match: 3. The CDR3 has 15 residues. Germline loops: CDR1 SGHTA, CDR2 FQGNSA. CDR3 in DNA: TGTGCCAGCAGCTTAGGGGACAGGATTAATCAGCCCCAGCATTTT. Translating gives CASSLGDRINQPQHF.

Comments on this clone: A read error may account for a junction end that differs from germline. J is TRBJ2-5 and V is TRBV5-1, with TRBD2 matching 9 bases. Germline V CDR1 and CDR2: SGHRS, YFSETQ. This CDR3 contains 15 residues. For the CDR3, the DNA is TGCGCCAGCAGCGGCGGGGGGGCCGGGAAAGAGACCCAGCACTTC. Its protein is CASSGGGAGKETQHF.

CDR3: CASSLTGMNTEAFF. The CDR3 region has the DNA TGTGCCAGTAGTCTTACAGGGATGAACACTGAAGCTTTCTTT. The genes are TRBV19 and TRBJ1-1; D perhaps matches TRBD1 (6 bases). V was clipped by 5 bases and J by 0 bases, with 10 bases between them. This CDR3 region has 14 residues. Per the germline V gene, CDR1 is LNHDA and CDR2 is SQIVND (reference sequence). Together with reference TRBV19 and TRBJ1-1, the CDR3 gives the full variable domain: DGGITQSPKYLFRKEGQNVTLSCEQNLNHDAMYWYRQDPGQGLRLIYYSQIVNDFQKGDIAEGYSVSREKKESFPLTVTSAQKNPTAFYLCASSLTGMNTEAFFGQGTRLTVV.

The chain carries TRBV19 and TRBJ1-4, with 7 bases matching TRBD1. In germline, CDR1 is LNHDA, CDR2 SQIVND (reference sequence). V was pared by 5 bases and J by 8 bases, with 11 bases of the junction left unmatched. This CDR3 has 15 residues. CDR3 protein: CASSLLDRDDEKLFF. CDR3 bases: TGTGCCAGTAGTCTATTAGACAGGGATGACGAAAAACTGTTTTTT. Based on the CDR3 plus reference TRBV19 and TRBJ1-4, the full variable domain is DGGITQSPKYLFRKEGQNVTLSCEQNLNHDAMYWYRQDPGQGLRLIYYSQIVNDFQKGDIAEGYSVSREKKESFPLTVTSAQKNPTAFYLCASSLLDRDDEKLFFGSGTQLSVL.

The chain is built from TRBV4-1 and TRBJ2-7, with a possible D match to TRBD1 (5 bases). The V gene lost 5 bases and the J gene lost 0 bases, with 11 bases spanning the gap. Germline V lookup: CDR1 MGHRA, CDR2 YSYEKL. The CDR3 totals 14 residues. In DNA form, the CDR3 reads TGCGCCAGCAGCACCTCGGACATCTCCTACGAGCAGTACTTC. It is translated as CASSTSDISYEQYF.

V and J are TRBV5-5 and TRBJ1-3; 7 bases match TRBD1. The CDR3 spans 17 residues. Looked up from germline, CDR1 is SGHKS and CDR2 is YYEKEE (reference sequence). Trimming at V came to 0 bases and at J to 4 bases, leaving 10 bases not matched to a gene. CDR3 amino acids: CASSLDGAQGGGNTIYF. In DNA, the CDR3 is TGTGCCAGCAGCTTGGATGGGGCTCAGGGGGGAGGAAACACCATATATTTT. Complete variable domain (other parts from reference TRBV5-5 and TRBJ1-3): DAGVTQSPTHLIKTRGQQVTLRCSPISGHKSVSWYQQVLGQGPQFIFQYYEKEERGRGNFPDRFSARQFPNYSSELNVNALLLGDSALYLCASSLDGAQGGGNTIYFGEGSWLTVV.

The chain uses TRBV27 and TRBJ1-6; TRBD1 might be the D (6 bases). Trimming took off 4 bases at V and 2 bases at J, with 15 bases between the two ends. There are 17 residues in the CDR3. From germline, CDR1 is MNHEY and CDR2 SMNVEV (reference sequence). Here the CDR3 DNA reads TGTGCCAGCAGTTCCCCACAGGGCTTGACCTATAATTCACCCCTCCACTTT. Translated: CASSSPQGLTYNSPLHF.

Regarding this clone: Other nucleotide sequences from this sample produce the same CDR3. V usage is TRBV13 and J usage is TRBJ1-1; 7 bases fit TRBD1. V lost 1 base, J lost 4 bases, and 3 bases stayed unmatched. This CDR3 spans 14 amino acids. From germline, CDR1 is PRHDT and CDR2 FYEKMQ (reference sequence). CDR3 in amino acids: CASSLDRGGTEAFF. CDR3 nucleotides: TGTGCCAGCAGCTTAGACAGGGGCGGCACTGAAGCTTTCTTT. Complete variable domain (other parts from reference TRBV13 and TRBJ1-1): AAGVIQSPRHLIKEKRETATLKCYPIPRHDTVYWYQQGPGQDPQFLISFYEKMQSDKGSIPDRFSAQQFSDYHSELNMSSLELGDSALYFCASSLDRGGTEAFFGQGTRLTVV.

This chain uses TRBV27 with TRBJ2-7; unclear D gene. The germline CDR1 and CDR2 sequences are MNHEY and SMNVEV (reference sequence). V gave up 3 bases and J gave up 6 bases, with 3 bases separating them. The CDR3 is 10 residues long. The CDR3 spells CASSFREQYF. DNA of the CDR3: TGTGCCAGCAGTTTTCGCGAGCAGTACTTC.

This clone was detected only once. The chain uses TRBV28 and TRBJ1-2, with 11 bases identical to TRBD1. The CDR3 contains 14 residues. In germline, CDR1 is MDHEN, CDR2 SYDVKM. V gave up 7 bases and J gave up 8 bases; unmatched junction bases: 9. The CDR3 coding sequence is TGTGCCAGCAATACGGGGACAGGGGGTTGGGGCTACACCTTC. Amino acids: CASNTGTGGWGYTF.

The V gene is TRBV6-5, the J gene TRBJ1-5; a weak D match, TRBD1 (6 bases). This CDR3 spans 15 amino acids. V shed 6 bases and J shed 1 base, with 13 bases lying between them. Germline V gene data show CDR1 as MNHEY and CDR2 as SVGAGI. CDR3 nucleotide sequence: TGTGCCAGCAGCCGAACCCAGGGGAGCAATCAGCCCCAGCATTTT. It encodes CASSRTQGSNQPQHF.

The chain has TRBV28 and TRBJ2-2, with TRBD2 matching over 10 bases. There are 15 residues in the CDR3. Unmatched junction bases numbered 4, after V lost 1 base and J lost 8 bases. The germline V gene encodes CDR1 MDHEN and CDR2 SYDVKM. The CDR3 bases are TGTGCCAGCAGTTTATCCACTAGCGGGATTGGGGAGCTGTTTTTT. Residues: CASSLSTSGIGELFF.

V and J are TRBV6-6 and TRBJ1-5, with 8 bases lining up with TRBD1. This CDR3 has 14 residues. Unmatched junction bases numbered 5, after V lost 6 bases and J lost 4 bases. Germline V gene sequence: CDR1 MNHNY, CDR2 SVGAGI (reference sequence). The CDR3 loop is CASRTGQGNQPQHF. DNA for the CDR3: TGTGCCAGCAGAACAGGACAGGGAAATCAGCCCCAGCATTTT.

J is TRBJ2-1 and V is TRBV7-2, with TRBD2 matching over 9 bases. The CDR3 covers 15 residues. V trimming: 5 bases; J trimming: 6 bases; junction bases outside the gene matches: 8. CDR1 is SGHTA, CDR2 FQGNSA, per germline. CDR3 nucleotide sequence: TGTGCCAGCAGCCCAGGGACTAGCCCGTTCAATGAGCAGTTCTTC. This gives the protein CASSPGTSPFNEQFF.

The chain recombines TRBV27 with TRBJ2-7, with D perhaps matching TRBD1 (5 bases). CDR3 length: 15 residues. CDR1 is MNHEY and CDR2 is SMNVEV in the germline V gene (reference sequence). With 3 bases removed from V and 0 bases from J, the gap between germline ends came to 12 bases. The CDR3 sequence: CASSLSDSSSYEQYF. The CDR3 DNA reads as TGTGCCAGCAGTTTGTCTGACAGTAGCTCCTACGAGCAGTACTTC.

This chain's CDR3 is CASSSASGRYNEQFF. The CDR3 DNA reads as TGTGCCAGCAGCTCAGCTAGCGGGAGGTACAATGAGCAGTTCTTC. The chain is built from TRBV11-3 and TRBJ2-1; TRBD2 matches at 11 bases. V gave up 4 bases and J gave up 4 bases; unmatched junction bases: 3. CDR1 and CDR2 (germline): SGHNT, YENEEA. This CDR3 contains 15 residues.

The chain joins TRBV19 to TRBJ2-1; 7 bases map to TRBD2. The V gene's germline CDR1 is LNHDA and CDR2 SQIVND (reference sequence). The junction had 4 bases not matched to a gene; V was cut back by 3 bases and J by 2 bases. The length of the CDR3 is 15 residues. CDR3 loop: CASSMRLAAYNEQFF. CDR3 DNA sequence: TGTGCCAGTAGTATGCGGCTAGCGGCCTACAATGAGCAGTTCTTC. The whole variable domain, remainder taken from reference TRBV19 and TRBJ2-1, is DGGITQSPKYLFRKEGQNVTLSCEQNLNHDAMYWYRQDPGQGLRLIYYSQIVNDFQKGDIAEGYSVSREKKESFPLTVTSAQKNPTAFYLCASSMRLAAYNEQFFGPGTRLTVL.

This clone has only a few counts. This rearrangement joins TRBV6-6 to TRBJ1-1, with a possible D match to TRBD1 (6 bases). The V and J ends lost 8 bases and 5 bases respectively, with 15 bases between them. The CDR3 consists of 13 residues. The germline gives CDR1 MNHNY, CDR2 SVGAGI (reference sequence). The CDR3 nucleotides read TGTGCCAGCGCCCCCACAGGGTATACTGAAGCTTTCTTT. Protein product: CASAPTGYTEAFF.

A few counts support this clone. The chain employs TRBV15 and TRBJ1-2; TRBD1 might be the D (6 bases). CDR3 length equals 14 residues. V was pared by 0 bases and J by 6 bases, with 11 bases between. From germline, CDR1 is LNHNV and CDR2 YYDKDF (reference sequence). The CDR3 reads CATSRDRGTDGYTF. DNA of the CDR3: TGTGCCACCAGCAGAGACAGGGGTACGGATGGCTACACCTTC.

The J gene is TRBJ2-3, the V gene TRBV4-3; the D gene is possibly TRBD2 (7 bases). The CDR3 has 17 amino acids. Trimming left V 0 bases short and J 0 bases short, with 13 bases between. The germline CDR1 and CDR2 sequences are LGHNA and YSLEER. The CDR3 region has the DNA TGCGCCAGCAGCCAAGATAGGGCGGGGGCAAGCACAGATACGCAGTATTTT. As protein: CASSQDRAGASTDTQYF.

The chain recombines TRBV7-2 with TRBJ2-7, with D possibly being TRBD1 (6 bases). The germline V and J ends were trimmed by 2 bases and 3 bases, with 14 bases remaining between them. This CDR3 is 15 amino acids long. Per germline, CDR1 SGHTA and CDR2 FQGNSA. Here the CDR3 reads CASSLIARGVYEQYF. The CDR3 DNA is TGTGCCAGCAGCTTAATTGCCAGGGGTGTCTACGAGCAGTACTTC.